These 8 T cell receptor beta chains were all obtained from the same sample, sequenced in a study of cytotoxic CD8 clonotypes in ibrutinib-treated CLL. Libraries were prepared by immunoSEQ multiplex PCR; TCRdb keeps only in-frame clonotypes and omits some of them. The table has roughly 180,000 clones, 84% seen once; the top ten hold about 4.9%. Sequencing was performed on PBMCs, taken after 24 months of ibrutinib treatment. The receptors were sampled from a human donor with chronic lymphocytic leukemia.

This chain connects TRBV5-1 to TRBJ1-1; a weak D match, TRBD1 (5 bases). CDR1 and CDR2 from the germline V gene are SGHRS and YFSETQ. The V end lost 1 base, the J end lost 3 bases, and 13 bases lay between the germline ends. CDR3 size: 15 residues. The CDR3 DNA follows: TGCGCCAGCAGCTTGCCTGGCAGGGTGGACACTGAAGCTTTCTTT. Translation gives CASSLPGRVDTEAFF.

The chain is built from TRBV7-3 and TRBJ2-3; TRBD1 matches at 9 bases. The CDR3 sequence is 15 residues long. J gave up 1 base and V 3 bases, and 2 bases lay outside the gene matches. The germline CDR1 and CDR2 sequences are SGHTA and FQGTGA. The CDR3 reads CASSLGQGGTDTQYF. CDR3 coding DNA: TGTGCCAGCAGCTTGGGACAGGGCGGCACAGATACGCAGTATTTT.

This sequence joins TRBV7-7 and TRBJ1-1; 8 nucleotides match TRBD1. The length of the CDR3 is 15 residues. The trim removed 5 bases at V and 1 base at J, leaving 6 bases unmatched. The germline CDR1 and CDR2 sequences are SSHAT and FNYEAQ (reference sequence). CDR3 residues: CASSPGGTGNTEAFF. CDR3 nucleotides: TGTGCCAGCAGCCCCGGCGGGACAGGGAACACTGAAGCTTTCTTT.

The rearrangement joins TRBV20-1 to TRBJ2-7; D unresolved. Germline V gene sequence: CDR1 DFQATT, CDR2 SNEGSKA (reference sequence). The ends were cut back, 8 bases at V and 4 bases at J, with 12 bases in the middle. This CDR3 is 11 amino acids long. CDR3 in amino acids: CSSPSRYEQYF. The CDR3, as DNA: TGCAGTTCCCCCAGCCGATACGAGCAGTACTTC.

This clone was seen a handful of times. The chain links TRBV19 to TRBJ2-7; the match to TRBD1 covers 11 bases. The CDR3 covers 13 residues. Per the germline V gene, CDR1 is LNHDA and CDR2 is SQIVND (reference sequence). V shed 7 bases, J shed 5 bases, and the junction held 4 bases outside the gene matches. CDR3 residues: CASKEGQGDEQYF. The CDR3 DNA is TGTGCCAGTAAGGAGGGACAGGGGGACGAGCAGTACTTC.

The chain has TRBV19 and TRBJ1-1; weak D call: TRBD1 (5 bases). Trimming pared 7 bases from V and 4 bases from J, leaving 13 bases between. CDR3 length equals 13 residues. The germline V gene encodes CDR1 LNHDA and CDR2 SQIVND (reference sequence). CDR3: CASTGGRGTEAFF. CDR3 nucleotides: TGTGCCAGTACGGGGGGAAGGGGCACTGAAGCTTTCTTT. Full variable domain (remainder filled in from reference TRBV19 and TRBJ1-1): DGGITQSPKYLFRKEGQNVTLSCEQNLNHDAMYWYRQDPGQGLRLIYYSQIVNDFQKGDIAEGYSVSREKKESFPLTVTSAQKNPTAFYLCASTGGRGTEAFFGQGTRLTVV.

The CDR3 protein is CASSINAAGGFYEQYF. The CDR3 bases are TGTGCCAGTAGTATCAATGCGGCAGGGGGCTTTTACGAGCAGTACTTC. The V gene is TRBV19, the J gene TRBJ2-7, with 8 positions matching TRBD1. CDR3 length equals 16 residues. Trimming cost V 3 bases and J 4 bases; bases outside gene matches: 11. Germline V gene data show CDR1 as LNHDA and CDR2 as SQIVND (reference sequence).

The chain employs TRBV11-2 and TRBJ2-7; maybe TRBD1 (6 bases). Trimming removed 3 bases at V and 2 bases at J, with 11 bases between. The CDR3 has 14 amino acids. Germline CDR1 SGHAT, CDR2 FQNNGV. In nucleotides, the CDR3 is TGTGCCAGCAGCTTCCCACAGGGAACCTACGAGCAGTACTTC. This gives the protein CASSFPQGTYEQYF. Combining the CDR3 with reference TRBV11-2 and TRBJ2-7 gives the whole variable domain EAGVAQSPRYKIIEKRQSVAFWCNPISGHATLYWYQQILGQGPKLLIQFQNNGVVDDSQLPKDRFSAERLKGVDSTLKIQPAKLEDSAVYLCASSFPQGTYEQYFGPGTRLTVT.